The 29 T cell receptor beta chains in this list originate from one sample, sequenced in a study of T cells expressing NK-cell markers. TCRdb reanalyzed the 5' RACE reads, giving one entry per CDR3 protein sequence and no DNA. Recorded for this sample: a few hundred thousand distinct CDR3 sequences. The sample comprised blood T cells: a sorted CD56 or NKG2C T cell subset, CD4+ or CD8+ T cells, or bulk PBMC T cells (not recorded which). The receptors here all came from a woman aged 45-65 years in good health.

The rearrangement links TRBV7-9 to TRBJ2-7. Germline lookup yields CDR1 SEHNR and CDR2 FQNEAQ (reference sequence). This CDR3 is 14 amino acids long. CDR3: CASSLADSSYEQYF. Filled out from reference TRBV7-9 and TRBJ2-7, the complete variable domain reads DTGVSQNPRHKITKRGQNVTFRCDPISEHNRLYWYRQTLGQGPEFLTYFQNEAQLEKSRLLSDRFSAERPKGSFSTLEIQRTEQGDSAMYLCASSLADSSYEQYFGPGTRLTVT.

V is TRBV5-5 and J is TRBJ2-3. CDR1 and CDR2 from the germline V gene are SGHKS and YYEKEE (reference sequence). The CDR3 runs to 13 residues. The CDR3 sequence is CASSLTATDTQYF.

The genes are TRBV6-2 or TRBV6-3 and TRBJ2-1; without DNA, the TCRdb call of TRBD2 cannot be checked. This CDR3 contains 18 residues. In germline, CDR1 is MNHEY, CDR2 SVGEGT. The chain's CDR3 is CASSSYSRPGLEVYEQFF.

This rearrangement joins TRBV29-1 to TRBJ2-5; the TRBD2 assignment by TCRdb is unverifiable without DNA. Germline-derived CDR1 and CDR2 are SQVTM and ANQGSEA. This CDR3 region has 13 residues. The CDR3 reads CSVEEWRAETQYF. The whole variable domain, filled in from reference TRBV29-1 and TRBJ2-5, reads SAVISQKPSRDICQRGTSLTIQCQVDSQVTMMFWYRQQPGQSLTLIATANQGSEATYESGFVIDKFPISRPNLTFSTLTVSNMSPEDSSIYLCSVEEWRAETQYFGPGTRLLVL.

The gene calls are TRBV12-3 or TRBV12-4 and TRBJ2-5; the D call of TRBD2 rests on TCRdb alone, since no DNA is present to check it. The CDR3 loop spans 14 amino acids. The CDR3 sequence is CASSPRRGGGTQYF.

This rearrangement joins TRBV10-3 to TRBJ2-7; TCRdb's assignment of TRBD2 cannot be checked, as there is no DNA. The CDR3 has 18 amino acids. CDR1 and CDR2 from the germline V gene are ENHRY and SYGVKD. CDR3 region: CAIRKGLAGAGRFWEQYF.

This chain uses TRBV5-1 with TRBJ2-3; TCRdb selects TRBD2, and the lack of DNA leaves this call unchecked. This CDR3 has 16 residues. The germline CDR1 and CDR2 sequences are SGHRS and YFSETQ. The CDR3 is CASSLTGTTSTDTQYF. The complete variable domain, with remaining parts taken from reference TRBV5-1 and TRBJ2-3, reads KAGVTQTPRYLIKTRGQQVTLSCSPISGHRSVSWYQQTPGQGLQFLFEYFSETQRNKGNFPGRFSGRQFSNSRSEMNVSTLELGDSALYLCASSLTGTTSTDTQYFGPGTRLTVL.

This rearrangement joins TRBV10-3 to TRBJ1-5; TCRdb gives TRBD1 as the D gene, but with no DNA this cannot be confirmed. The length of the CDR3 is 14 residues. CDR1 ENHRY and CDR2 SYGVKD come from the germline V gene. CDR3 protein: CAISSDRVGQPQHF.

The CDR3 here is CASSVAGVSTEAFF. The rearrangement uses TRBV5-1 and TRBJ1-1; TCRdb lists TRBD1, though no DNA is available to test this call. The germline CDR1 and CDR2 sequences are SGHRS and YFSETQ. This CDR3 contains 14 residues.

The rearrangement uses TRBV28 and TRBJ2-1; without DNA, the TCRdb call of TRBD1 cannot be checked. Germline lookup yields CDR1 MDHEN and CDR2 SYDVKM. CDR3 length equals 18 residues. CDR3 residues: CASSQGRILTSSYNEQFF. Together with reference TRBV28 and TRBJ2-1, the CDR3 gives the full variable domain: DVKVTQSSRYLVKRTGEKVFLECVQDMDHENMFWYRQDPGLGLRLIYFSYDVKMKEKGDIPEGYSVSREKKERFSLILESASTNQTSMYLCASSQGRILTSSYNEQFFGPGTRLTVL.

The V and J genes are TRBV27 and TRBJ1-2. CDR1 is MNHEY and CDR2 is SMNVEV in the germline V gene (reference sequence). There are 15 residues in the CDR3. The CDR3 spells CASSLSVTMNYGYTF.

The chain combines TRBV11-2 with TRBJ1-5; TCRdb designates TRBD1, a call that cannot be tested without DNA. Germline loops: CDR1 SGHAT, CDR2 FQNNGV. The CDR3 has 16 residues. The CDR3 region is CASSLGGGGSNQPQHF.

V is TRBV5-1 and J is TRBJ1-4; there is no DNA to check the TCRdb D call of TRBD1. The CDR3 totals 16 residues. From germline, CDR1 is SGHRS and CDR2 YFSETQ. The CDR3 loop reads CASSPQGTGLNEKLFF. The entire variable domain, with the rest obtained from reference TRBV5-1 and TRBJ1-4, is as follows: KAGVTQTPRYLIKTRGQQVTLSCSPISGHRSVSWYQQTPGQGLQFLFEYFSETQRNKGNFPGRFSGRQFSNSRSEMNVSTLELGDSALYLCASSPQGTGLNEKLFFGSGTQLSVL.

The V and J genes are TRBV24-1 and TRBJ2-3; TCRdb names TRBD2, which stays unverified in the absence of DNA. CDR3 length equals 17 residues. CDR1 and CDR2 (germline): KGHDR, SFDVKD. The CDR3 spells CATSDQGPLPGTDTQYF.

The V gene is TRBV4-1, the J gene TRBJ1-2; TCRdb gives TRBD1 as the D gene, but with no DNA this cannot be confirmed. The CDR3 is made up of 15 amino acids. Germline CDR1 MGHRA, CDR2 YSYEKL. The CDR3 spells CASSHPSRPRYGYTF.

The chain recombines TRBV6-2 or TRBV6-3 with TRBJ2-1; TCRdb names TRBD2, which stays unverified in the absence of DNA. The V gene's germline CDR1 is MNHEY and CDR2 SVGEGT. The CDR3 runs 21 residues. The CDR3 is CASSSPGLAGPNPGSYNEQFF.

CDR3: CASSSRSGRLAKNIQYF. The V call is TRBV12-3 or TRBV12-4, the J call TRBJ2-4; TCRdb selects TRBD1, and the lack of DNA leaves this call unchecked. The length of the CDR3 is 17 residues.

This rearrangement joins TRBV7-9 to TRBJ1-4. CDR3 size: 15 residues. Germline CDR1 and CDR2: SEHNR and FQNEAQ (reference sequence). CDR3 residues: CASSSTVLTNEKLFF.

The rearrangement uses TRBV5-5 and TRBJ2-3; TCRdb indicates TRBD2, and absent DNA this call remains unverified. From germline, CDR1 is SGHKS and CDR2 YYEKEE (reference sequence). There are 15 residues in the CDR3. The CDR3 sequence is CASLLGGGRTDTQYF. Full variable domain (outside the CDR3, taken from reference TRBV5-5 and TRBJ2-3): DAGVTQSPTHLIKTRGQQVTLRCSPISGHKSVSWYQQVLGQGPQFIFQYYEKEERGRGNFPDRFSARQFPNYSSELNVNALLLGDSALYLCASLLGGGRTDTQYFGPGTRLTVL.

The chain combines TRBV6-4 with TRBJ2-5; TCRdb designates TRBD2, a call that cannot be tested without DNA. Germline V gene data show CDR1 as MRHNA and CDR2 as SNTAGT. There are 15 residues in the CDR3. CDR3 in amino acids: CASRRTSGRGETQYF.

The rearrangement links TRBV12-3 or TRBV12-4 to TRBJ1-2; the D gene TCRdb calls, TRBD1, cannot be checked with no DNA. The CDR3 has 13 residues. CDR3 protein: CASSRTSPGGYTF.

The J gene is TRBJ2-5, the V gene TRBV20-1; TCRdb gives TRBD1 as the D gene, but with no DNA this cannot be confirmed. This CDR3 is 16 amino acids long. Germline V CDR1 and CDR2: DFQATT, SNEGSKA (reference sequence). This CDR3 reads CSAQGQGSAQGETQYF.

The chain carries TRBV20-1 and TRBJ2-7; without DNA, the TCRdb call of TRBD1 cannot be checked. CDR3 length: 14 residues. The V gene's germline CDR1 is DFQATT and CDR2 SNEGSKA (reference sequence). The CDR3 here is CSARSMDRPYEQYF.

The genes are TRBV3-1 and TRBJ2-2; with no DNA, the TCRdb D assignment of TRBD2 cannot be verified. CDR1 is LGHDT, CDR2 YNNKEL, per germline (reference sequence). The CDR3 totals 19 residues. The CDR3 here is CASSQEKWGLAVNTGELFF.

CDR3 protein: CASSLDLWEGRGTQYF. The gene calls are TRBV7-2 and TRBJ2-5; absent DNA, TCRdb's TRBD2 call cannot be checked. Germline CDR1 SGHTA, CDR2 FQGNSA. CDR3 length: 16 amino acids.

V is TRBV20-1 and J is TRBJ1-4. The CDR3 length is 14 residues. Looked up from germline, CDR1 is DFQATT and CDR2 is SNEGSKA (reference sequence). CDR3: CSARAPRGDEKLFF.

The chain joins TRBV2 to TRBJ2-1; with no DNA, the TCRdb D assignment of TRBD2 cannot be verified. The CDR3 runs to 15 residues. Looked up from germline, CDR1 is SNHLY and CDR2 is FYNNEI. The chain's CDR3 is CASSRLAGEYNEQFF.

CDR3 in amino acids: CASSEEGTSLTTGELFF. The chain couples TRBV2 to TRBJ2-2; TCRdb names TRBD2, which stays unverified in the absence of DNA. This CDR3 contains 17 residues. Germline lookup yields CDR1 SNHLY and CDR2 FYNNEI.

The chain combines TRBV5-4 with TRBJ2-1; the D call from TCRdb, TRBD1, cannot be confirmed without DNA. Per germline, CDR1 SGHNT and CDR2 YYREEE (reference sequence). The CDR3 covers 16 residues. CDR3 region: CASSFSGRKMNNEQFF.